Listed here are 16 T cell receptor beta chains from one sample, sequenced in a study of beta chain features in type 1 diabetes (dated by TCRdb to between 2018 and 2020). Broad study findings and their caveats: In all four CD4+ subsets, TCRB CDR3 length was moderately but significantly shorter in type 1 diabetes patients.

Libraries were made using the immunoSEQ multiplex PCR assay. The entire amount of isolated RNA was reverse transcribed using the High Capacity cDNA Reverse Transcription Kit, so the sequenced TCRB transcripts were expressed ones. The table comes from immuneACCESS by way of TCRdb, which keeps in-frame sequences with V and J called. Part of the clones is missing from these tables; in studies checked, under half for an unresolved V gene and the rest for unknown reasons. This sample has 350,000 to 400,000 clones in its table, and around 13% of those were observed once. The ten top clones hold roughly 0.0097% of the sample. These receptors' targets are unknown. The sample consisted of naive CD4+ T cells from blood. The cell subset or site label, as the study defines it: true naive CD4+ T cells. The source of these receptors is a woman under 30 with type 1 diabetes.

This clone was observed a handful of times. V is TRBV4-3 and J is TRBJ2-7, with D possibly being TRBD1 (5 bases). V lost 4 bases and J lost 5, with 18 bases in between. Germline V gene sequence: CDR1 LGHNA, CDR2 YSLEER. This CDR3 spans 15 amino acids. CDR3 nucleotides: TGCGCCAGCAGCCCGGAATGGCAGGGCGGCCACGAGCAGTACTTC. Translation gives CASSPEWQGGHEQYF.

This chain joins TRBV30 and TRBJ2-3, with 7 bases that match TRBD1. The trim removed 8 bases at V and 1 base at J, leaving 6 bases unmatched. The CDR3 is 13 amino acids. Germline V CDR1 and CDR2: GTSNPN, SVGIG (reference sequence). CDR3 amino acids: CARRGRGTDTQYF. CDR3 bases: TGTGCCCGAAGGGGGCGCGGCACAGATACGCAGTATTTT.

This sequence joins TRBV5-4 and TRBJ1-4; perhaps TRBD1 as D (5 bases). The CDR3 sequence is 18 residues long. Trimming cost V 4 bases and J 6 bases, with 25 bases left between them. Germline V lookup: CDR1 SGHNT, CDR2 YYREEE (reference sequence). CDR3 in amino acids: CASSASGGREGVDEKLFF. CDR3 nucleotides: TGTGCCAGCAGCGCCTCGGGCGGCAGGGAGGGAGTGGATGAAAAACTGTTTTTT.

The gene calls are TRBV2 and TRBJ1-5; 7 nucleotides match TRBD1. V shed 7 bases and J 7 bases; nucleotides not matched to a gene: 13. The CDR3 spans 15 residues. Germline CDR1 SNHLY, CDR2 FYNNEI. CDR3 amino acids: CASTSYHRGGQPQHF. The CDR3 region has the DNA TGTGCCAGCACCTCGTACCACAGGGGTGGGCAGCCCCAGCATTTT.

V is TRBV14 and J is TRBJ2-2, with 7 nucleotides matching TRBD2. This CDR3 is 15 amino acids long. V gave up 3 bases and J gave up 3 bases; unmatched junction bases: 4. Per the germline V gene, CDR1 is SGHDN and CDR2 is FVKESK. CDR3 sequence: CASSQGGLYTGELFF. CDR3 bases: TGTGCCAGCAGCCAGGGAGGGCTGTACACCGGGGAGCTGTTTTTT.

The chain links TRBV10-3 to TRBJ2-3, with D tentatively TRBD1 (6 bases). Trimming cost V 5 bases and J 5 bases, with 14 bases left between them. CDR1 is ENHRY, CDR2 SYGVKD, per germline. The CDR3 contains 14 residues. CDR3: CAISSLMGQDTQYF. CDR3 DNA: TGTGCCATCAGTTCCTTGATGGGACAAGATACGCAGTATTTT.

CDR3 sequence: CASSPRGGDTQYF. The CDR3 nucleotides read TGTGCCAGCAGCCCTAGAGGGGGAGATACGCAGTATTTT. The V and J genes are TRBV28 and TRBJ2-3; weak D call: TRBD1 (6 bases). The CDR3 covers 13 residues. Per the germline V gene, CDR1 is MDHEN and CDR2 is SYDVKM. V was shortened by 6 bases and J by 5 bases, with 12 bases between the two germline ends.

This clone was recorded a few times. The CDR3: CSVVWWSGNTGELFF. The DNA for the CDR3 is TGCAGCGTTGTATGGTGGAGTGGGAACACCGGGGAGCTGTTTTTT. The chain recombines TRBV29-1 with TRBJ2-2, with D uncertain. There are 15 residues in the CDR3. Germline V gives CDR1 SQVTM, CDR2 ANQGSEA. The V end lost 4 bases, the J end lost 1 base, and 13 bases lay between the germline ends.

This clone was seen only a few times. CDR3 protein: CASSQEGTQYF. For the CDR3, the DNA is TGTGCCAGCAGCCAGGAGGGGACCCAGTACTTC. This chain uses TRBV4-2 with TRBJ2-5; maybe TRBD2 (6 bases). This CDR3 comprises 11 residues. V lost 3 bases, J lost 7 bases, and 6 bases lay in between. The germline V gene has CDR1 LGHNA and CDR2 YNFKEQ.

This clone was seen a handful of times. The gene calls are TRBV29-1 and TRBJ1-2; TRBD1 agrees at 7 bases. Per germline, CDR1 SQVTM and CDR2 ANQGSEA. CDR3 length equals 13 residues. CDR3 bases: TGCACCTACGGAGGGGGCGTAGGCTATGGCTACACCTTC. Its protein product is CTYGGGVGYGYTF. The variable domain in full, with the rest retrieved from reference TRBV29-1 and TRBJ1-2, is SAVISQKPSRDICQRGTSLTIQCQVDSQVTMMFWYRQQPGQSLTLIATANQGSEATYESGFVIDKFPISRPNLTFSTLTVSNMSPEDSSIYLCTYGGGVGYGYTFGSGTRLTVV.

The chain combines TRBV4-3 with TRBJ2-1, with D hard to call. The germline V gene has CDR1 LGHNA and CDR2 YSLEER. Trimming pared 4 bases from V and 2 bases from J, leaving 6 bases between. The CDR3 extends over 13 amino acids. The CDR3 DNA follows: TGCGCCAGCAGCCGCAGGACCTACAATGAGCAGTTCTTC. It specifies CASSRRTYNEQFF.

The sample holds a few counts of this clone. The chain has TRBV29-1 and TRBJ1-1; the match to TRBD1 covers 9 bases. This CDR3 region has 12 residues. Germline trimming cut 8 bases from V and 5 bases from J; bases unmatched to any gene: 6. Germline CDR1 is SQVTM and CDR2 is ANQGSEA. CDR3 region: CSSGQGRTEAFF. The CDR3 nucleotides read TGCAGCAGCGGACAGGGGCGGACTGAAGCTTTCTTT. Variable domain in full (rest from reference TRBV29-1 and TRBJ1-1): SAVISQKPSRDICQRGTSLTIQCQVDSQVTMMFWYRQQPGQSLTLIATANQGSEATYESGFVIDKFPISRPNLTFSTLTVSNMSPEDSSIYLCSSGQGRTEAFFGQGTRLTVV.

V gene TRBV30 combines with J gene TRBJ2-1; weak D call: TRBD2 (5 bases). Trimming shortened V by 2 bases and J by 8 bases, and 19 bases separated the two germline ends. This CDR3 is built from 15 residues. Germline CDR1 GTSNPN, CDR2 SVGIG (reference sequence). The DNA for the CDR3 is TGTGCCTGGAGTATCGGACTCCGAGCTAGGGATGAGCAGTTCTTC. Protein product: CAWSIGLRARDEQFF.

The chain employs TRBV19 and TRBJ2-4; maybe TRBD2 (7 bases). V was shortened by 3 bases and J by 2 bases, with 14 bases between the two germline ends. There are 16 residues in the CDR3. CDR1 and CDR2 from the germline V gene are LNHDA and SQIVND (reference sequence). The DNA of the CDR3 is TGTGCCAGTAGTATGTTGTCGGGGGGCCCCAAAAACATTCAGTACTTC. This gives the protein CASSMLSGGPKNIQYF.

The chain is built from TRBV7-9 and TRBJ2-1, with a possible D match to TRBD1 (6 bases). This CDR3 is built from 12 residues. Germline assignment: CDR1 SEHNR and CDR2 FQNEAQ (reference sequence). Between the trimmed V and J ends, which lost 7 bases and 7 bases, there was a span of 11 bases. The CDR3 spells CASNREQNEQFF. The DNA of the CDR3 is TGTGCCAGCAACAGGGAACAGAATGAGCAGTTCTTC.

A few counts support this clone. The rearrangement uses TRBV11-1 and TRBJ2-2, with TRBD2 identical over 7 bases. Germline CDR1 is SGHAT and CDR2 is FQDESV (reference sequence). The junction had 6 bases not matched to a gene; V was cut back by 6 bases and J by 5 bases. The CDR3 covers 14 residues. The CDR3 sequence is CASRPSGTTGELFF. For the CDR3, the DNA is TGTGCCAGCAGACCAAGCGGGACTACCGGGGAGCTGTTTTTT.